Each of the 19 T cell receptor beta chains below was sequenced from the same sample in a study of T cell responses to AZD1222 COVID-19 vaccine. Assay used: immunoSEQ multiplex PCR; TCRdb lists only in-frame clones, some missing. The sample holds 140,000 to 150,000 clones; approximately 83% are singletons and the top ten take roughly 8%. Material: peripheral blood, obtained on day 0 of AZD1222 vaccination. The origin of the receptors is an adult in good health.

V gene TRBV9 combines with J gene TRBJ2-2; D is uncertain. The CDR3 sequence is 14 residues long. V was trimmed by 6 bases and J by 0 bases, leaving 9 bases between them. Looked up from germline, CDR1 is SGDLS and CDR2 is YYNGEE. This CDR3 is CASKGGTNTGELFF. The CDR3 region has the DNA TGTGCCAGCAAAGGCGGAACGAACACCGGGGAGCTGTTTTTT.

The chain employs TRBV7-9 and TRBJ2-1; D is possibly TRBD1 (5 bases). The CDR3 extends over 14 amino acids. V was pared by 4 bases and J by 8 bases, with 15 bases between. Germline V gives CDR1 SEHNR, CDR2 FQNEAQ (reference sequence). The CDR3 DNA sequence: TGTGCCAGCAGCTCAAACAATGGGGCCCATGAGCAGTTCTTC. This encodes CASSSNNGAHEQFF. Supplemented by reference TRBV7-9 and TRBJ2-1, the full variable domain reads DTGVSQNPRHKITKRGQNVTFRCDPISEHNRLYWYRQTLGQGPEFLTYFQNEAQLEKSRLLSDRFSAERPKGSFSTLEIQRTEQGDSAMYLCASSSNNGAHEQFFGPGTRLTVL.

This chain connects TRBV5-1 to TRBJ2-5, with unresolved D. V lost 3 bases and J lost 1, with 1 base in between. This CDR3 contains 11 residues. Germline-derived CDR1 and CDR2 are SGHRS and YFSETQ. The CDR3 DNA reads TGCGCCAGCAGCTCCCAAGAGACCCAGTACTTC. This encodes CASSSQETQYF.

The V call is TRBV10-3, the J call TRBJ2-7, with a weak D call TRBD1 (5 bases). The CDR3 has 12 amino acids. Germline V gives CDR1 ENHRY, CDR2 SYGVKD. Trimming took 7 bases from V and 7 from J, leaving 14 bases between them. The CDR3 loop is CAINVQGGEQYF. The CDR3 DNA is TGTGCCATCAATGTGCAGGGCGGAGAGCAGTACTTC.

The V gene is TRBV7-6, the J gene TRBJ1-1; D not certain. Looked up from germline, CDR1 is SGHVS and CDR2 is FNYEAQ. Trimming removed 0 bases at V and 1 base at J, with 6 bases between. This CDR3 is built from 14 residues. CDR3 nucleotide sequence: TGTGCCAGCAGCTTAGCGGAGAGGAACACTGAAGCTTTCTTT. Amino acid sequence: CASSLAERNTEAFF.

The rearrangement uses TRBV5-8 and TRBJ2-3, with D perhaps assigned TRBD1 or TRBD2 (5 bases each). Germline CDR1 reads SGHTS; CDR2 reads YDEGEE. The CDR3 has 14 residues. Trimming shortened V by 4 bases and J by 8 bases, and 17 bases separated the two germline ends. In DNA form, the CDR3 reads TGTGCCAGCAGCCTTAGGGACCCCTGGTCTACGCAGTATTTT. Translating it yields CASSLRDPWSTQYF.

A single count supports this clone. The genes are TRBV12-3 or TRBV12-4 and TRBJ1-1; D may be TRBD1 (5 bases). Trimming shortened V by 3 bases and J by 10 bases, and 15 bases separated the two germline ends. The CDR3 sequence is 13 residues long. This chain's CDR3 is CASSFNRGASAFF. CDR3 DNA: TGTGCCAGCAGTTTTAATCGGGGCGCCTCAGCTTTCTTT.

The J gene is TRBJ1-2, the V gene TRBV27; perhaps TRBD1 as D (6 bases). Trimming removed 2 bases at V and 0 bases at J, with 19 bases between. The length of the CDR3 is 18 residues. Germline lookup yields CDR1 MNHEY and CDR2 SMNVEV (reference sequence). The CDR3 bases are TGTGCCAGCAGTTTAAGACCCCCGGGAGGGGGAGCTAACTATGGCTACACCTTC. Translating gives CASSLRPPGGGANYGYTF.

In its sample, this clone was seen once. This chain joins TRBV5-1 and TRBJ1-2, with 7 positions matching TRBD1. J was trimmed by 4 bases and V by 4 bases; bases with no gene match: 10. This CDR3 is 15 amino acids long. CDR1 and CDR2 (germline): SGHRS, YFSETQ. This CDR3 reads CASSPGVGQSYGYTF. CDR3 coding DNA: TGCGCCAGCAGCCCCGGGGTGGGACAGTCCTATGGCTACACCTTC.

The chain carries TRBV6-5 and TRBJ1-1; D is undetermined. CDR1 is MNHEY and CDR2 is SVGAGI in the germline V gene. Trimming left V 6 bases short and J 0 bases short, with 2 bases between. The CDR3 extends over 11 amino acids. The CDR3 region is CASRLNTEAFF. In DNA, the CDR3 is TGTGCCAGCAGACTGAACACTGAAGCTTTCTTT.

The chain joins TRBV10-3 to TRBJ1-6; a weak D match, TRBD1 (6 bases). CDR3 length: 13 amino acids. The germline V and J ends were trimmed by 9 bases and 7 bases, with 13 bases remaining between them. Germline V gene data show CDR1 as ENHRY and CDR2 as SYGVKD. The CDR3: CAIRTDANSPLHF. The DNA of the CDR3 is TGTGCCATAAGGACAGACGCCAATTCACCCCTCCACTTT.

The chain couples TRBV16 to TRBJ1-3, with D hard to call. The V end lost 4 bases, the J end lost 0 bases, and 7 bases lay between the germline ends. Looked up from germline, CDR1 is KGHSY and CDR2 is FQNENV. The CDR3 is 14 residues long. CDR3: CASSLTISGNTIYF. The CDR3 DNA follows: TGTGCCAGCAGCCTGACAATCTCTGGAAACACCATATATTTT.

The CDR3 protein is CASSPAAGTGPQHF. CDR3 coding DNA: TGTGCCAGCAGCCCCGCAGCGGGGACAGGGCCCCAGCATTTT. The chain uses TRBV4-2 and TRBJ1-5; 8 bases agree with TRBD1. The germline CDR1 and CDR2 sequences are LGHNA and YNFKEQ. This CDR3 is 14 amino acids long. V lost 4 bases, J lost 9 bases, and 8 bases stayed unmatched.

This rearrangement joins TRBV10-2 to TRBJ2-1; 7 bases match TRBD2. Germline trimming cut 8 bases from V and 5 bases from J; bases unmatched to any gene: 12. The CDR3 extends over 15 amino acids. Germline-derived CDR1 and CDR2 are WSHSY and SAAADI. This CDR3 reads CASREASGTHNEQFF. The CDR3 region has the DNA TGCGCCAGCCGGGAGGCTAGCGGCACCCACAATGAGCAGTTCTTC.

Only one count was recorded for this clone. The gene calls are TRBV19 and TRBJ1-4; no reliable D call. The CDR3 sequence is 15 residues long. The V gene's germline CDR1 is LNHDA and CDR2 SQIVND (reference sequence). V was shortened by 5 bases and J by 7 bases, with 17 bases between the two germline ends. Written as DNA, the CDR3 is TGTGCCAGTAGTCCCCATAGGTGGTCGAGTGAAAAACTGTTTTTT. Translation gives CASSPHRWSSEKLFF.

The sample holds a few counts of this clone. The chain links TRBV10-3 to TRBJ1-1; D is ambiguous. Trimming left V 8 bases short and J 3 bases short, with 7 bases between. Germline V gives CDR1 ENHRY, CDR2 SYGVKD. The CDR3 sequence is 11 residues long. The CDR3 DNA is TGTGCCATCGGACCGGACACTGAAGCTTTCTTT. Encoded protein: CAIGPDTEAFF.

The V gene is TRBV19, the J gene TRBJ2-3; TRBD1 matches at 9 bases. CDR1 LNHDA and CDR2 SQIVND come from the germline V gene (reference sequence). J lost 3 bases, V lost 5 bases, and 6 bases had no gene match. This CDR3 contains 15 residues. DNA for the CDR3: TGTGCCAGTAGTTCACCGGGACAGGGAACAGATACGCAGTATTTT. Encoded protein: CASSSPGQGTDTQYF.

The rearrangement links TRBV6-5 to TRBJ1-4; tentative D call: TRBD1 (5 bases). The CDR3 is made up of 12 amino acids. Looked up from germline, CDR1 is MNHEY and CDR2 is SVGAGI. V was clipped by 8 bases and J by 7 bases, with 11 bases between them. Written as DNA, the CDR3 is TGTGCCAGCTCAGGGTCGGGTGAAAAACTGTTTTTT. Translating it yields CASSGSGEKLFF.

The chain combines TRBV19 with TRBJ2-1; no clear D gene. CDR3 length: 13 residues. Trimming took off 3 bases at V and 3 bases at J, with 6 bases between the two ends. Germline CDR1 LNHDA, CDR2 SQIVND (reference sequence). In DNA form, the CDR3 reads TGTGCCAGTAGTATGACTGTCTACAATGAGCAGTTCTTC. Its protein product is CASSMTVYNEQFF.